These 16 T cell receptor beta chains came from one sample sequenced in a study of early T cells in non-severe SARS-CoV-2 infection (dated by TCRdb to 2020 to 2022). The library was made by 5' RACE. The sequencer was a NextSeq 500. The public reads were run again by TCRdb, first through fastp at Q25 and then through MiXCR, and only productive beta chains were kept. Each entry merges the rows of one CDR3 protein and shows their most common DNA and genes. The sample records tens of thousands of distinct CDR3 sequences, 23% of which are singletons. The ten largest clonotypes hold 4% to 5% of the sample. The starting material was whole blood, obtained at baseline. The receptors here all came from an adult who was a healthcare worker with PCR-confirmed SARS-CoV-2 infection or an uninfected control (not recorded which).

This clonotype has a handful of counts. J is TRBJ1-1 and V is TRBV7-9; TRBD1 matches 7 bases. V was clipped by 3 bases and J by 8 bases; unmatched bases: 6. This CDR3 is 13 amino acids long. Looked up from germline, CDR1 is SEHNR and CDR2 is FQNEAQ (reference sequence). CDR3 DNA sequence: TGTGCCAGCAGCTTCTCTTCAGGGGGGGAAGCTTTCTTT. The encoded protein is CASSFSSGGEAFF.

The chain links TRBV12-3 or TRBV12-4 to TRBJ1-3; D is undetermined. The CDR3 runs 12 residues. Trimming took off 1 base at V and 7 bases at J, with 5 bases between the two ends. DNA of the CDR3: TGTGCCAGCAGTTTAGGGAGCAACACCATATATTTT. Its translation is CASSLGSNTIYF.

This clonotype was observed a few times. V gene TRBV25-1 combines with J gene TRBJ1-2; TRBD1 aligns across 12 bases. This CDR3 contains 15 residues. CDR1 and CDR2 (germline): MGHDK, SYGVNS. V was pared by 1 base and J by 6 bases, with 3 bases of the junction left unmatched. The DNA for the CDR3 is TGTGCCAGCAGTGAATGGGGACAGGGGGCGAATGGCTACACCTTC. This translates into CASSEWGQGANGYTF.

This chain uses TRBV18 with TRBJ2-7; perhaps TRBD1 as D (5 bases). The CDR3 spans 13 residues. The V end lost 2 bases, the J end lost 2 bases, and 7 bases lay between the germline ends. Looked up from germline, CDR1 is KGHSH and CDR2 is LQKENI. The CDR3 DNA reads TGTGCCAGCTCACCAACAGGTACCTACGAGCAGTACTTC. Its translation is CASSPTGTYEQYF.

The gene calls are TRBV4-2 and TRBJ1-1; D perhaps matches TRBD1 (5 bases). V was trimmed by 2 bases and J by 11 bases, leaving 21 bases between them. CDR3 length: 15 residues. The germline V gene encodes CDR1 LGHNA and CDR2 YNFKEQ. CDR3 loop: CASSQRTPWGLSAFF. CDR3 DNA: TGTGCCAGCAGCCAACGGACCCCCTGGGGCCTGAGCGCTTTCTTT.

The chain joins TRBV7-8 to TRBJ2-7, with TRBD2 matching over 7 bases. CDR1 and CDR2 (germline): SGHVS, FQNEAQ. The CDR3 consists of 14 residues. The V segment lost 4 bases and the J segment 0 bases; nucleotides outside the gene matches: 3. CDR3 coding DNA: TGTGCCAGCAGCTGGGAGGGAAACTCCTACGAGCAGTACTTC. Its protein is CASSWEGNSYEQYF.

The CDR3, as DNA: TGTGCCACCAGCAGAGAACTAGCGGCCTACAATGAGCAGTTCTTC. Translation: CATSRELAAYNEQFF. This rearrangement joins TRBV15 to TRBJ2-1; 8 bases line up with TRBD2. CDR3 length: 15 amino acids. Germline-derived CDR1 and CDR2 are LNHNV and YYDKDF (reference sequence). The J segment lost 2 bases and the V segment lost 0 bases, leaving 0 bases of the junction unmatched.

The chain uses TRBV7-9 and TRBJ2-1; maybe TRBD1 (6 bases). This CDR3 has 13 amino acids. V lost 4 bases and J lost 9, with 13 bases in between. From germline, CDR1 is SEHNR and CDR2 FQNEAQ (reference sequence). The CDR3 here is CASSSYRVAEQFF. Written as DNA, the CDR3 is TGTGCCAGCAGCTCCTACAGGGTCGCTGAGCAGTTCTTC.

In its sample, this clonotype was seen a few times. At one end, the junction sequence differs from germline, possibly due to a read error. The V call is TRBV7-8, the J call TRBJ1-4; D unresolved. The CDR3 extends over 17 amino acids. Per germline, CDR1 SGHVS and CDR2 FQNEAQ. For the CDR3, the DNA is TGTGCCAGCAGCCTAGCCGTGGGTGGATTAAAATTGGAAAAACTGTTTTTT. Residues: CASSLAVGGLKLEKLFF.

This chain links TRBV7-2 with TRBJ2-1, with TRBD2 matching 12 bases. The J segment lost 4 bases and the V segment lost 5 bases, leaving 6 bases of the junction unmatched. CDR1 and CDR2 (germline): SGHTA, FQGNSA. The CDR3 loop spans 16 amino acids. The CDR3 here is CASSPRTSGTYNEQFF. The CDR3 DNA follows: TGTGCCAGCAGCCCCCGGACTAGCGGGACTTACAATGAGCAGTTCTTC.

The chain is built from TRBV3-1 and TRBJ1-6, with D possibly TRBD1 on 5 matching bases. The V end was cut by 0 bases, the J end by 7 bases, with 10 bases between. In germline, CDR1 is LGHDT, CDR2 YNNKEL (reference sequence). CDR3 length: 15 amino acids. The CDR3 nucleotides are TGTGCCAGCAGCCAAGATCGGGACGGAAATTCACCCCTCCACTTT. Encoded protein: CASSQDRDGNSPLHF.

This clonotype was observed a handful of times. This chain links TRBV29-1 with TRBJ1-1; D unresolved. V gave up 4 bases and J gave up 0 bases, with 9 bases separating them. CDR3 length equals 13 residues. CDR1 SQVTM and CDR2 ANQGSEA come from the germline V gene. The CDR3 DNA reads TGCAGCGTTGTAGACGAAATGAACACTGAAGCTTTCTTT. Translated, it gives CSVVDEMNTEAFF. Using reference TRBV29-1 and TRBJ1-1 for the parts outside the CDR3, the full variable domain is SAVISQKPSRDICQRGTSLTIQCQVDSQVTMMFWYRQQPGQSLTLIATANQGSEATYESGFVIDKFPISRPNLTFSTLTVSNMSPEDSSIYLCSVVDEMNTEAFFGQGTRLTVV.

This clonotype was observed a few times. CDR3 DNA sequence: TGCAGTGCTATGACAGCGGGGGGAGTACGTAGCACAGATACGCAGTATTTT. It encodes CSAMTAGGVRSTDTQYF. The rearrangement joins TRBV20-1 to TRBJ2-3, with 9 bases aligning to TRBD2. Germline CDR1 and CDR2: DFQATT and SNEGSKA (reference sequence). CDR3 length: 17 residues. Unmatched junction bases numbered 11, after V lost 4 bases and J lost 0 bases.

This clonotype appeared a few times. V gene TRBV19 combines with J gene TRBJ2-1; D is perhaps TRBD1 (6 bases). The CDR3 has 14 residues. Germline V gives CDR1 LNHDA, CDR2 SQIVND (reference sequence). Deletions cut 5 bases from V and 5 bases from J, with 13 bases between. The CDR3 loop is CASSLLGGDNEQFF. Here the CDR3 DNA reads TGTGCCAGTAGTCTCCTTGGGGGCGACAATGAGCAGTTCTTC.

The chain carries TRBV3-1 and TRBJ2-3; TRBD2 might be the D (5 bases). Looked up from germline, CDR1 is LGHDT and CDR2 is YNNKEL (reference sequence). Between the trimmed V and J ends, which lost 0 bases and 4 bases, there was a span of 14 bases. This CDR3 is 16 amino acids long. CDR3 sequence reads: CASSQERAIGADTQYF. The CDR3 DNA reads as TGTGCCAGCAGCCAAGAGCGGGCTATTGGGGCAGATACGCAGTATTTT.

This rearrangement joins TRBV7-2 to TRBJ2-3; D is unresolved. This CDR3 has 16 residues. With 3 bases removed from V and 0 bases from J, the gap between germline ends came to 13 bases. CDR1 is SGHTA, CDR2 FQGNSA, per germline. The CDR3 protein is CASSLQPAISTDTQYF. The CDR3 nucleotides are TGTGCCAGCAGCTTGCAGCCGGCTATTAGCACAGATACGCAGTATTTT.